The present entry profiles one T cell receptor (beta chain) with its context. These data are taken from a study of T cells expressing NK-cell markers. Study in general: Cells sorted as CD3+CD56+NKG2C+, CD3+CD56+NKG2C- and CD3+CD56-NKG2C+ T cells supplied the TCR beta repertoires.

UMIs accompanied the 5'RACE template switching by which TCR beta cDNA was made. TCRdb re-called the 5' RACE reads; one entry per CDR3 protein, DNA not given. Its table lists 550,000 to 600,000 distinct CDR3 sequences. CDR3 length: 18 amino acids. Germline assignment: CDR1 SGHNT and CDR2 YYREEE (reference sequence). The rearrangement uses TRBV5-4 and TRBJ2-2; TCRdb returns TRBD1, unconfirmable since there is no DNA. This receptor was taken from a man between 18 and 35 years old in good health. The sample consisted of blood T cells: a sorted CD56 or NKG2C T cell subset, CD4+ or CD8+ T cells, or bulk PBMC T cells (not recorded which). CDR3 residues: CASSSSNRGQGHTGELFF.